This T cell receptor (beta chain) stems from a study of blood T cell repertoires in COVID-19. Across the whole study: Sites in the United States, Italy and Spain provided acute and convalescent COVID-19 samples. T cells, B-cell-depleted T cells, or PBMCs provided the cDNA or gDNA that served as material.

The junction had 11 bases not matched to a gene; V was cut back by 1 base and J by 6 bases. Germline CDR1 GTSNPN, CDR2 SVGIG (reference sequence). The CDR3 loop spans 16 amino acids. The Seattle site enrolled patients during active infection and followed them longitudinally. Original methodology: Nucleated cell number was recorded as an estimate derived from reference gene primer amplification. TCRdb's table, derived via immunoSEQ multiplex PCR, lists solely in-frame clones and lacks some. V, J and clone size derive from that table, while D and trimming were established from the DNA sequence. The table shows around 270,000 clones, with 70% to 90% occurring only once.

The sample comprised peripheral blood. V is TRBV30 and J is TRBJ2-7, with 11 bases aligning to TRBD2. The sequence was obtained from a woman in her sixties or seventies with COVID-19, enrolled during active disease. CDR3 residues: CAWSALILAGEGEQYF. The CDR3 nucleotides are TGTGCCTGGAGTGCTCTAATACTAGCGGGAGAGGGCGAGCAGTACTTC.